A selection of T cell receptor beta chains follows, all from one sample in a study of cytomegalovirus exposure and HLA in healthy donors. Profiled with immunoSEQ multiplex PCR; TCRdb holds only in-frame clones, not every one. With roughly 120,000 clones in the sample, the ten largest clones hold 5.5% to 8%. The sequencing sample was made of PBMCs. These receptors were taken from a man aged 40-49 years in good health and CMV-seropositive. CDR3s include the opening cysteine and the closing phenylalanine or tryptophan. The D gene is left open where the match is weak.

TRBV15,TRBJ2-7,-,CATSSPGQFTYEQYF,TGTGCCACCAGCAGCCCTGGGCAGTTTACCTACGAGCAGTACTTC
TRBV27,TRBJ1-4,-,CATTGGANEKLFF,TGTGCCACTACGGGGGGGGCTAATGAAAAACTGTTTTTT
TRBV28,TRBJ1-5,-,CASPPSGEGQPQHF,TGTGCCAGCCCCCCTTCAGGGGAGGGCCAGCCCCAGCATTTT
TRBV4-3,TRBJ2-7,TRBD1,CASSQATGGGYEQYF,TGCGCCAGCAGCCAAGCGACAGGGGGCGGCTACGAGCAGTACTTC
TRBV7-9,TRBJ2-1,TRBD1,CASSPPTGSSYNEQFF,TGTGCCAGCAGCCCTCCGACAGGGAGCTCCTACAATGAGCAGTTCTTC
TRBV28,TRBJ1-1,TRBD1,CASSFAGQKNTEAFF,TGTGCCAGCAGTTTTGCGGGACAGAAGAACACTGAAGCTTTCTTT
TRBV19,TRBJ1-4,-,CASSIDTGEKLFF,TGTGCCAGTAGTATAGATACGGGGGAAAAACTGTTTTTT
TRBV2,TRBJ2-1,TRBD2,CASKAGGGSYNEQFF,TGTGCCAGCAAGGCGGGAGGGGGGTCCTACAATGAGCAGTTCTTC
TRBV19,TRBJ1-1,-,CAVNRSPSNTEAFF,TGTGCCGTTAACAGGTCCCCCTCGAACACTGAAGCTTTCTTT
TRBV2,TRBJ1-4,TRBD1,CASSGTGTNEKLFF,TGTGCCAGCAGTGGGACAGGAACAAATGAAAAACTGTTTTTT
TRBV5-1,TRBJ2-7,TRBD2,CASSLERLAGRYEQYF,TGCGCCAGCAGCTTGGAAAGGCTAGCGGGACGATACGAGCAGTACTTC
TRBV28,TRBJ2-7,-,CASSSSGGEQYF,TGTGCCAGCAGTTCTTCTGGGGGGGAGCAGTACTTC
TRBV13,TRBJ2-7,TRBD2,CASTTSGTSYEQYF,TGTGCCAGCACCACTAGCGGCACATCCTACGAGCAGTACTTC
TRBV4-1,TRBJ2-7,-,CASSQGAGSYEQYF,TGCGCCAGCAGCCAGGGGGCAGGTTCCTACGAGCAGTACTTC
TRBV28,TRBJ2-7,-,CASNLRQGKFEQYF,TGTGCCAGCAATTTACGCCAGGGGAAATTCGAGCAGTACTTC
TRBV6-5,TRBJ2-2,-,CASSRGHRAGELFF,TGTGCCAGCAGCCGTGGACACCGGGCCGGGGAGCTGTTTTTT
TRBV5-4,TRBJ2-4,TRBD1,CASSTWRGGGKNIQYF,TGTGCCAGCAGCACCTGGAGAGGGGGCGGCAAAAACATTCAGTACTTC
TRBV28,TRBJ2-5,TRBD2,CASSLSSGRGQETQYF,TGTGCCAGCAGTTTAAGTAGCGGGAGAGGACAAGAGACCCAGTACTTC
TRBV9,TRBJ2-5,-,CASSVEVLAAQETQYF,TGTGCCAGCAGCGTAGAGGTGTTAGCGGCCCAAGAGACCCAGTACTTC
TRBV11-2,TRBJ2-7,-,CASSLYPYEQYF,TGTGCCAGCAGCCTTTATCCGTACGAGCAGTACTTC
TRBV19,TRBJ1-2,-,CASNSYGGYTF,TGTGCCAGTAATTCATACGGGGGCTACACCTTC
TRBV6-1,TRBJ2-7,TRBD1,CASSPKGTGGHEQYF,TGTGCCAGCAGTCCGAAAGGGACAGGGGGTCACGAGCAGTACTTC
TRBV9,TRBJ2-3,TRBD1,CASAGTGAADTQYF,TGTGCCAGCGCCGGGACAGGGGCGGCAGATACGCAGTATTTT